The clone carrying this T cell receptor beta chain occurred many times. The data were obtained in a study of glioma-infiltrating T cells after dendritic cell vaccination. Measured with immunoSEQ multiplex PCR; TCRdb has only the in-frame clones, and not every one. The sample contains tens of thousands of clones, more than 65% of which appear only once. Germline CDR1 SGHVS, CDR2 FQNEAQ. Unmatched junction bases numbered 10, after V lost 1 base and J lost 8 bases. This CDR3 is 17 amino acids long. The sequence came from a human donor with glioblastoma. This chain connects TRBV7-8 to TRBJ2-1, with 11 bases aligning to TRBD2. The source was blood, collected before dendritic cell vaccination. The CDR3 loop reads CASSLELAGGRRYEQFF. The CDR3 DNA reads as TGTGCCAGCAGCTTAGAATTAGCGGGAGGGAGGAGGTATGAGCAGTTCTTC.